This TCR beta chain was identified during a study of regulatory T cells in long-lasting Graves disease. Whole-study context: The term persistent Graves' disease signified upward of 5 years on antithyroid drugs with positive TSH receptor antibodies.

Time point reported: persistent/refractory GD, antithyroid drugs over 5 years with positive TRAb. The authors made the TCR library using RNA they extracted from PBMCs. The source of the patients was an endocrinology department in Xi'an, China. CDR1 is MGHRA and CDR2 is YSYEKL in the germline V gene. The CDR3 has 13 residues. The J segment lost 7 bases and the V segment lost 4 bases, leaving 5 bases of the junction unmatched. With iRepertoire HTBI primers and Arm-PCR of CDR3 regions, TCR beta libraries were built. Using its own MiXCR run on the multiplex PCR reads, TCRdb lists one record per CDR3 protein. This sample has around 300,000 distinct CDR3 sequences; 22% occur once, and the top ten carry roughly three fifths. Study conclusions and caveats: Persistent patients shared about 2,800 public clonotypes among themselves. Newly diagnosed patients shared fewer, at more than 750.

To note about this clonotype: Its target is unknown.

This chain joins TRBV4-1 and TRBJ2-5; the match to TRBD1 covers 8 bases. The clonotype comes from a female donor with Graves disease. The starting material was peripheral blood mononuclear cells (PBMCs), obtained when the disease was refractory, from a patient treated with antithyroid drugs. The CDR3 bases are TGCGCCAGCAGCCCCGGACAGGGTGGGACCCAGTACTTC. It specifies CASSPGQGGTQYF.